Below are 16 T cell receptor beta chains sequenced from a single sample in a study of CD8 T cells in Susac syndrome. A quantity of about 0.45 to 1 ug RNA underwent reverse transcription using random hexamers. One entry per CDR3 protein, called by TCRdb with MiXCR from the immunoSEQ multiplex PCR reads. Of some 130,000 distinct CDR3 sequences listed, around 94% were seen once; the top ten hold less than 0.15%. The sample consisted of CD4+ T cells from PBMCs. These TCRs come from a human donor with multiple sclerosis.

The V call is TRBV5-4, the J call TRBJ1-2; D gene unclear. The germline gives CDR1 SGHNT, CDR2 YYREEE (reference sequence). The CDR3 is 13 residues long. The V and J ends lost 5 bases and 3 bases respectively, with 11 bases between them. In nucleotides, the CDR3 is TGTGCCAGCAGGGGTGGAGTGGACTATGGCTACACCTTC. It codes for CASRGGVDYGYTF. Full variable domain (rest looked up from reference TRBV5-4 and TRBJ1-2): ETGVTQSPTHLIKTRGQQVTLRCSSQSGHNTVSWYQQALGQGPQFIFQYYREEENGRGNFPPRFSGLQFPNYSSELNVNALELDDSALYLCASRGGVDYGYTFGSGTRLTVV.

This chain joins TRBV19 and TRBJ1-1; 7 bases align to TRBD1. The V gene's germline CDR1 is LNHDA and CDR2 SQIVND (reference sequence). V dropped 6 bases and J dropped 6; count of bases not matched to a gene: 4. CDR3 length: 12 amino acids. The CDR3 sequence is CASSHRGPEAFF. The DNA for the CDR3 is TGTGCCAGTAGCCACAGGGGTCCTGAAGCTTTCTTT.

CDR3 bases: TGTGCCAGCAGCGAGCGGGGGGGAACTAGCACAGATACGCAGTATTTT. Protein sequence: CASSERGGTSTDTQYF. The V call is TRBV6-4, the J call TRBJ2-3; 10 bases fit TRBD2. There are 16 residues in the CDR3. V gave up 6 bases and J gave up 0 bases; unmatched junction bases: 6. The germline CDR1 and CDR2 sequences are MRHNA and SNTAGT.

The chain employs TRBV3-1 and TRBJ2-3; D is possibly TRBD1 (6 bases). Per the germline V gene, CDR1 is LGHDT and CDR2 is YNNKEL (reference sequence). V lost 4 bases, J lost 8 bases, and 13 bases lay in between. This CDR3 region has 13 residues. The CDR3 nucleotides read TGTGCCAGCAGCCTCTCGGAAGGGGGTACGCAGTATTTT. This translates into CASSLSEGGTQYF.

This rearrangement joins TRBV30 to TRBJ2-4; D ambiguous. The CDR3 extends over 12 amino acids. Trimming pared 8 bases from V and 3 bases from J, leaving 11 bases between. Germline V CDR1 and CDR2: GTSNPN, SVGIG (reference sequence). The CDR3 sequence: CAVLGIKNIQYF. The CDR3 coding sequence is TGTGCCGTTTTGGGGATCAAAAACATTCAGTACTTC.

The genes are TRBV29-1 and TRBJ1-2; D is possibly TRBD1 (5 bases). Germline CDR1 and CDR2: SQVTM and ANQGSEA. The CDR3 loop spans 13 amino acids. The ends were cut back, 4 bases at V and 8 bases at J, with 17 bases in the middle. DNA of the CDR3: TGCAGCGTTGCGGAGGCCGCTCGGGGGGGCTACACCTTC. As protein: CSVAEAARGGYTF.

V usage is TRBV19 and J usage is TRBJ2-7; TRBD1 is a possible D gene (6 bases). V was shortened by 5 bases and J by 3 bases, with 11 bases between the two germline ends. CDR1 LNHDA and CDR2 SQIVND come from the germline V gene (reference sequence). The CDR3 is made up of 13 amino acids. CDR3 bases: TGTGCCAGTAGTGCAGGGACACTCTACGAGCAGTACTTC. Its protein product is CASSAGTLYEQYF.

This rearrangement joins TRBV6-5 to TRBJ2-5; 11 bases are shared with TRBD1. This CDR3 region has 14 residues. CDR1 and CDR2 (germline): MNHEY, SVGAGI. J lost 7 bases, V lost 6 bases, and 7 bases had no gene match. The CDR3 sequence is CASRGTGGIATQYF. The CDR3 nucleotides read TGTGCCAGCAGGGGGACAGGGGGAATTGCGACCCAGTACTTC.

This chain uses TRBV6-6 with TRBJ2-7, with 11 nucleotides matching TRBD1. This CDR3 spans 14 amino acids. The germline V gene has CDR1 MNHNY and CDR2 SVGAGI (reference sequence). V lost 5 bases to trimming and J lost 7 bases; unmatched junction nucleotides: 7. This CDR3 is CASSGGQGAREQYF. The CDR3 bases are TGTGCCAGCAGTGGCGGACAGGGGGCGCGGGAGCAGTACTTC.

The chain is built from TRBV29-1 and TRBJ1-5, with 9 nucleotides matching TRBD1. The CDR3 has 14 residues. With V trimmed by 7 bases and J by 1 base, 5 bases remained unmatched. Germline assignment: CDR1 SQVTM and CDR2 ANQGSEA. DNA for the CDR3: TGCAGCGCTTCGACAGGGGGAAGCAATCAGCCCCAGCATTTT. As protein: CSASTGGSNQPQHF. Combining the CDR3 with reference TRBV29-1 and TRBJ1-5 gives the whole variable domain SAVISQKPSRDICQRGTSLTIQCQVDSQVTMMFWYRQQPGQSLTLIATANQGSEATYESGFVIDKFPISRPNLTFSTLTVSNMSPEDSSIYLCSASTGGSNQPQHFGDGTRLSIL.

The V gene is TRBV29-1, the J gene TRBJ1-2, with D perhaps matching TRBD1 (6 bases). CDR3 length: 15 amino acids. The ends were cut back, 3 bases at V and 1 base at J, with 15 bases in the middle. Germline CDR1 and CDR2: SQVTM and ANQGSEA. The CDR3 region is CSVDLQGWSNYGYTF. The CDR3 nucleotides are TGCAGCGTTGATCTTCAGGGGTGGAGTAACTATGGCTACACCTTC.

This clonotype was seen once. The chain is built from TRBV13 and TRBJ2-7, with 10 bases identical to TRBD1. Germline CDR1 reads PRHDT; CDR2 reads FYEKMQ (reference sequence). This CDR3 contains 15 residues. The V segment lost 5 bases and the J segment 7 bases; nucleotides outside the gene matches: 11. CDR3 sequence reads: CASSLVGTGEYEQYF. DNA for the CDR3: TGTGCCAGCAGCCTCGTGGGGACAGGGGAGTATGAGCAGTACTTC.

The rearrangement joins TRBV10-3 to TRBJ2-6; D gene unclear. This CDR3 has 14 residues. The ends were cut back, 6 bases at V and 1 base at J, with 7 bases in the middle. CDR1 is ENHRY and CDR2 is SYGVKD in the germline V gene. CDR3 region: CAIRFGSGANVLTF. Written as DNA, the CDR3 is TGTGCCATCAGGTTTGGGTCTGGGGCCAACGTCCTGACTTTC.

CDR3 amino acids: CASSPVAANTEAFF. The CDR3, as DNA: TGTGCCAGCAGCCCTGTGGCGGCGAACACTGAAGCTTTCTTT. V is TRBV9 and J is TRBJ1-1; D uncertain. The CDR3 runs 14 residues. The V gene lost 4 bases and the J gene lost 1 base, with 11 bases spanning the gap. Germline V gene sequence: CDR1 SGDLS, CDR2 YYNGEE.

The V and J genes are TRBV4-1 and TRBJ2-2; tentatively, D is TRBD1 (5 bases). The V end lost 1 base, the J end lost 2 bases, and 17 bases lay between the germline ends. CDR1 and CDR2 (germline): MGHRA, YSYEKL. The CDR3 consists of 18 residues. The CDR3 DNA reads TGCGCCAGCAGCCAAGTGGAACTTCAGGGCGTTAACACCGGGGAGCTGTTTTTT. It specifies CASSQVELQGVNTGELFF.

Only one count was recorded for this clonotype. This sequence joins TRBV19 and TRBJ1-4; no firm D call. Per germline, CDR1 LNHDA and CDR2 SQIVND (reference sequence). This CDR3 has 14 residues. V lost 4 bases and J lost 0, with 6 bases in between. The CDR3 reads CASSTEATNEKLFF. In DNA, the CDR3 is TGTGCCAGTAGTACGGAGGCAACTAATGAAAAACTGTTTTTT.